This T cell receptor (beta chain) was found in a study of Ad26.COV2.S vaccination and SARS-CoV-2 variants. The CDR3 extends over 16 amino acids. CDR1 LNHDA and CDR2 SQIVND come from the germline V gene (reference sequence). V lost 5 bases to trimming and J lost 3 bases, with 17 bases between them. The treatment denotes: 15 to 20 received Ad26.COV2.S at low or high dose, single or two shots; 5 received placebo; per-sample allocation not given. At day 63 after the first vaccine or placebo injection, samples were drawn. Generated by immunoSEQ multiplex PCR, the TCRdb table keeps only in-frame clones and is missing some. The sample has more than 400,000 clones, 92% seen once.

This receptor was identified in a person aged 18-60 years who received the Ad26.COV2.S COVID-19 vaccine or a placebo. The rearrangement links TRBV19 to TRBJ2-1; tentatively, D is TRBD1 (6 bases). The specimen comprised peripheral blood, sampled in a trial of Ad26.COV2.S vaccine versus placebo. CDR3 bases: TGTGCCAGTAGTCCAGGGGCACGACGTGACTACAATGAGCAGTTCTTC. It is translated as CASSPGARRDYNEQFF.